This TCR beta chain originates from a study of T-cell memory formation after mild COVID-19. Study in general: Among the donors, TCR clusters were largely specific to each donor.

TCRdb passed the 5' RACE reads through MiXCR, listing each CDR3 protein once. There are over 350,000 distinct CDR3 sequences in the sample; roughly 15% occur only once, and 20% to 25% lies in the top ten. This clonotype occurred a few times. Its antigen is as yet unknown. Deletions cut 5 bases from V and 3 bases from J, with 5 bases between. Germline V gene sequence: CDR1 SGHDN, CDR2 FVKESK. CDR3 length: 13 amino acids. General study points: CM and EM subsets held most contracting CD4+ clones; EMRA held CD8+ ones.

This chain links TRBV14 with TRBJ2-6; D not resolved. The receptor's source is a man aged 18 to 29 who had mild COVID-19 (a few samples of this study predate the infection). Cell type and time point are not known. Input material: PBMCs or a T cell subset sorted from them (not recorded which). CDR3 protein: CASSAFGANVLTF. CDR3 sequence (DNA): TGTGCCAGCAGCGCCTTTGGGGCCAACGTCCTGACTTTC.